Below are 21 T cell receptor beta chains sequenced from a single sample in a study of T cells in Graves' hyperthyroidism and ophthalmopathy. Amplification of TCR beta CDR3 regions used RNA as the template. During a first-round RT-PCR of the TCR CDR3, the HTBI primer set was used. TCRdb independently ran MiXCR on the multiplex PCR reads; one entry per CDR3 protein. The sample records around 360,000 distinct CDR3 sequences, nearly 15% being singletons. Sequences were obtained from blood. Receptors originate from a woman between 55 and 75 years old with Graves' ophthalmopathy.

There are many counts of this clonotype. This rearrangement joins TRBV6-1 to TRBJ2-2, with TRBD2 matching 8 bases. CDR3 length equals 17 residues. With 3 bases clipped from V and 1 base from J, the junction kept 7 bases outside the gene matches. The germline CDR1 and CDR2 sequences are MNHNS and SASEGT. CDR3 loop: CASSDWTSRWNTGELFF. Here the CDR3 DNA reads TGTGCCAGCAGTGATTGGACTAGCAGATGGAACACCGGGGAGCTGTTTTTT.

The sample holds many counts of this clonotype. The rearrangement links TRBV5-1 to TRBJ2-2; tentatively, D is TRBD1 or TRBD2 (5 bases each). CDR1 is SGHRS, CDR2 YFSETQ, per germline. The CDR3 is made up of 16 amino acids. V dropped 4 bases and J dropped 0 bases, with 13 bases sitting between them. This CDR3 reads CASSQLPGPNTGELFF. The CDR3 DNA follows: TGCGCCAGCAGCCAACTGCCGGGGCCGAACACCGGGGAGCTGTTTTTT.

The sample holds many counts of this clonotype. The chain has TRBV2 and TRBJ2-7; D is perhaps TRBD1 or TRBD2 (5 bases each). Germline CDR1 reads SNHLY; CDR2 reads FYNNEI. V lost 4 bases to trimming and J lost 6 bases, with 19 bases between them. The CDR3 is made up of 15 amino acids. The CDR3 bases are TGTGCCAGCAGTGTCTCGGCCAGGGAGCTTGGCGAGCAGTACTTC. This translates into CASSVSARELGEQYF.

Regarding this clonotype: A single base separates this from a much larger clone, so it may be a read error. CDR3 sequence: CASSLREFGSYNSPLHF. In nucleotides, the CDR3 is TGTGCCAGCAGTTTACGGGAATTTGGTTCCTATAATTCACCCCTCCACTTT. The chain couples TRBV12-3 or TRBV12-4 to TRBJ1-6, with no clear D. The length of the CDR3 is 17 residues. With 2 bases removed from V and 1 base from J, the gap between germline ends came to 12 bases.

In its sample, this clonotype was seen many times. The chain has TRBV3-1 and TRBJ2-3; no clear D gene. With 0 bases removed from V and 4 bases from J, the gap between germline ends came to 8 bases. This CDR3 contains 14 residues. Per germline, CDR1 LGHDT and CDR2 YNNKEL (reference sequence). DNA for the CDR3: TGTGCCAGCAGCCAAGATCTCGTTGCAGATACGCAGTATTTT. This codes for CASSQDLVADTQYF.

This clonotype has at least ten counts. This sequence joins TRBV6-1 and TRBJ2-7; TRBD1 matches 10 bases. J gave up 4 bases and V 4 bases, and 4 bases lay outside the gene matches. Germline assignment: CDR1 MNHNS and CDR2 SASEGT. The CDR3 length is 14 residues. CDR3 amino acids: CASSGPGQGYEQYF. CDR3 sequence (DNA): TGTGCCAGCAGTGGCCCGGGACAGGGGTACGAGCAGTACTTC.

The gene calls are TRBV7-3 and TRBJ1-5; D perhaps matches TRBD1 (5 bases). V lost 1 base and J lost 7, with 17 bases in between. Germline-derived CDR1 and CDR2 are SGHTA and FQGTGA. The CDR3 has 16 amino acids. In DNA form, the CDR3 reads TGTGCCAGCAGCTTAAACGATAGGGCAGGGAAACAGCCCCAGCATTTT. Protein: CASSLNDRAGKQPQHF.

This clonotype was recorded at least ten times. This may stem from a read error, because a much larger clone lies one nucleotide away. The chain is built from TRBV20-1 and TRBJ2-3, with 11 bases that match TRBD2. This CDR3 contains 15 residues. Germline CDR1 is DFQATT and CDR2 is SNEGSKA (reference sequence). V was clipped by 1 base and J by 2 bases; unmatched bases: 2. The CDR3, as DNA: TGCAGTGCTAGAGGTAGCGGGAGGGCCACAGATACGCAGTATTTT. As protein: CSARGSGRATDTQYF.

This clonotype was detected ten times or more. The chain links TRBV24-1 to TRBJ1-1; 8 bases agree with TRBD1. The length of the CDR3 is 14 residues. The V segment lost 7 bases and the J segment 4 bases; nucleotides outside the gene matches: 7. Germline assignment: CDR1 KGHDR and CDR2 SFDVKD. CDR3 residues: CATSDRGETTEAFF. DNA for the CDR3: TGTGCCACCAGCGACAGGGGAGAGACCACTGAAGCTTTCTTT.

This clonotype was counted between two and nine times. The CDR3 region has the DNA TGTGCCAGCAGTTACGCCCGACTCGGCAATGAGCAGTTCTTC. Translated: CASSYARLGNEQFF. This sequence joins TRBV6-2 or TRBV6-3 and TRBJ2-1; D unclear. CDR1 MNHEY and CDR2 SVGEGT come from the germline V gene. Trimming took off 2 bases at V and 6 bases at J, with 11 bases between the two ends. This CDR3 has 14 residues.

This clonotype was detected ten times or more. The gene calls are TRBV29-1 and TRBJ2-3; 11 positions agree with TRBD2. V was clipped by 3 bases and J by 0 bases; unmatched bases: 8. From germline, CDR1 is SQVTM and CDR2 ANQGSEA. The CDR3 has 17 amino acids. The CDR3 bases are TGCAGCGTTGATGGGACTAGCGGATGGAGGAGCACAGATACGCAGTATTTT. This codes for CSVDGTSGWRSTDTQYF.

This chain joins TRBV2 and TRBJ1-1; D possibly corresponds to TRBD1 (6 bases). The V end was cut by 7 bases, the J end by 0 bases, with 9 bases between. This CDR3 contains 13 residues. Germline CDR1 reads SNHLY; CDR2 reads FYNNEI. CDR3 region: CASKQGLNTEAFF. The CDR3 DNA is TGTGCCAGCAAGCAGGGGCTGAACACTGAAGCTTTCTTT.

This clonotype has a count of ten or more. The chain combines TRBV7-2 with TRBJ2-1; 11 bases map to TRBD2. Trimming cost V 5 bases and J 8 bases; bases outside gene matches: 5. This CDR3 is 14 amino acids long. CDR1 is SGHTA, CDR2 FQGNSA, per germline. In DNA, the CDR3 is TGTGCCAGCAGCACTAGCGGGAGTCGGTATGAGCAGTTCTTC. Translating it yields CASSTSGSRYEQFF.

This clonotype was counted at least ten times. The V and J genes are TRBV20-1 and TRBJ1-4; 8 positions agree with TRBD1. With V trimmed by 6 bases and J by 6 bases, 9 bases remained unmatched. CDR3 size: 14 residues. Germline lookup yields CDR1 DFQATT and CDR2 SNEGSKA (reference sequence). The CDR3 coding sequence is TGCAGTGCGGGGGCCTCGGACAGGGATGAAAAACTGTTTTTT. Translating it yields CSAGASDRDEKLFF.

Concerning this clonotype: This may be a read error: a much more frequent sequence differs by one nucleotide. The V call is TRBV2, the J call TRBJ2-7; tentatively, D is TRBD2 (5 bases). V was pared by 4 bases and J by 4 bases, with 11 bases between. This CDR3 region has 13 residues. The germline V gene has CDR1 SNHLY and CDR2 FYNNEI. CDR3 DNA: TGTGCCAGCAGTGTACAGAGGGCGTACGAGCAGTACTTC. This encodes CASSVQRAYEQYF.

In its sample, this clonotype was seen a few times. The V gene is TRBV6-1, the J gene TRBJ1-6, with 7 bases fitting TRBD1. CDR1 is MNHNS and CDR2 is SASEGT in the germline V gene. CDR3 length: 14 residues. Losses at the gene ends were 6 bases for V and 9 bases for J; bases not matched to a gene: 8. CDR3 in amino acids: CASRETGSTSPLHF. The CDR3, as DNA: TGTGCCAGCAGAGAGACAGGGAGTACTTCACCCCTCCACTTT.

This clonotype was recorded at least ten times. This chain uses TRBV2 with TRBJ2-5; TRBD1 or TRBD2 may be the D gene (5 bases each). CDR1 is SNHLY and CDR2 is FYNNEI in the germline V gene. The CDR3 length is 13 residues. With 5 bases removed from V and 2 bases from J, the gap between germline ends came to 9 bases. The CDR3 is CASSRDGQETQYF. DNA for the CDR3: TGTGCCAGCAGTCGGGACGGGCAAGAGACCCAGTACTTC.

This sequence joins TRBV4-2 and TRBJ1-1, with a tentative D call TRBD1 (5 bases). In germline, CDR1 is LGHNA, CDR2 YNFKEQ. V was cut by 3 bases and J by 4 bases, with 15 bases left in between. The CDR3 covers 15 residues. The CDR3 is CASSHLPGGGTEAFF. The CDR3 DNA sequence: TGTGCCAGCAGCCACCTCCCTGGGGGGGGCACTGAAGCTTTCTTT.

This clonotype came up many times. The CDR3 loop is CASSSPPGDTQYF. Written as DNA, the CDR3 is TGTGCCAGCAGTTCACCCCCTGGAGATACGCAGTATTTT. The rearrangement uses TRBV28 and TRBJ2-3, with D unresolved. Per the germline V gene, CDR1 is MDHEN and CDR2 is SYDVKM. Between the trimmed V and J ends, which lost 4 bases and 5 bases, there was a span of 10 bases. CDR3 length: 13 amino acids.

This chain joins TRBV24-1 and TRBJ1-2, with D possibly matching TRBD1 (5 bases). The CDR3 runs to 14 residues. The ends were cut back, 3 bases at V and 6 bases at J, with 13 bases in the middle. The germline CDR1 and CDR2 sequences are KGHDR and SFDVKD. CDR3 amino acids: CATSDPLKGDGYTF. The CDR3 DNA reads TGTGCCACCAGTGATCCGCTGAAAGGGGATGGCTACACCTTC.

In this sample, this clonotype turned up many times. The rearrangement joins TRBV28 to TRBJ2-7; TRBD2 matches at 7 bases. Germline CDR1 and CDR2: MDHEN and SYDVKM. The CDR3 is 16 residues long. V was clipped by 2 bases and J by 3 bases; unmatched bases: 10. The CDR3 DNA is TGTGCCAGCAGTTTACCCCTACCAGCGGGACTCTACGAGCAGTACTTC. Its protein is CASSLPLPAGLYEQYF.